The 9 T cell receptor beta chains in this list originate from one sample, sequenced in a study of sequential checkpoint blockade in melanoma. As for treatment: randomized to nivolumab then ipilimumab (arm A) or the reverse (arm B). The assay was immunoSEQ multiplex PCR, and TCRdb's table has in-frame clones only and misses some. Here the sample spans some 25,000 clones, around 77% being singletons. This sample comprised CD8+ T cells sorted from blood (inferred from file names), obtained from a patient given nivolumab and ipilimumab in sequence. The receptor set was obtained from a human donor with melanoma.

V usage is TRBV27 and J usage is TRBJ2-7; 10 bases align to TRBD1. The ends lost 3 bases at V and 2 bases at J; junction bases unmatched: 1. Per the germline V gene, CDR1 is MNHEY and CDR2 is SMNVEV (reference sequence). CDR3 size: 14 residues. CDR3 DNA sequence: TGTGCCAGCAGTTTGGGACAGGGGCCCTACGAGCAGTACTTC. Its translation is CASSLGQGPYEQYF.

The chain recombines TRBV7-3 with TRBJ2-3; tentatively, D is TRBD2 (6 bases). Looked up from germline, CDR1 is SGHTA and CDR2 is FQGTGA. With 1 base removed from V and 3 bases from J, the gap between germline ends came to 11 bases. The CDR3 length is 15 residues. CDR3 loop: CASSLMGTWTDTQYF. Written as DNA, the CDR3 is TGTGCCAGCAGCTTAATGGGGACTTGGACAGATACGCAGTATTTT.

The chain's CDR3 is CASSLGQTYEQYF. CDR3 nucleotide sequence: TGTGCCAGCAGTTTAGGACAGACCTACGAGCAGTACTTC. The rearrangement uses TRBV28 and TRBJ2-7; D may be TRBD1 (6 bases). The CDR3 has 13 amino acids. Looked up from germline, CDR1 is MDHEN and CDR2 is SYDVKM. The germline V and J ends were trimmed by 2 bases and 2 bases, with 7 bases remaining between them.

V usage is TRBV10-2 and J usage is TRBJ1-2; 9 bases match TRBD1. CDR1 is WSHSY, CDR2 SAAADI, per germline. J gave up 8 bases and V 8 bases, and 15 bases lay outside the gene matches. The length of the CDR3 is 15 residues. CDR3 sequence: CASSEGQGIWQGYTF. The CDR3, as DNA: TGCGCCAGCTCAGAGGGACAGGGAATATGGCAAGGCTACACCTTC.

This clone was found once. The chain combines TRBV21-1 with TRBJ2-7; no DNA check was done on the table's D call, TRBD1. TRBV21-1 is listed as a pseudogene. The CDR3 is 15 residues long. CDR3 amino acids: CASSLHMDRESEQYF. The CDR3 nucleotides read TGTGCCAGCAGCCTACATATGGACAGGGAAAGCGAGCAGTACTTC.

The rearrangement joins TRBV5-8 to TRBJ2-1; TRBD2 aligns across 14 bases. Germline CDR1 is SGHTS and CDR2 is YDEGEE. Trimming cost V 3 bases and J 6 bases; bases outside gene matches: 2. The CDR3 is 15 residues long. The CDR3 loop reads CASSWGTSGGNEQFF. As DNA, the CDR3 is TGTGCCAGCAGCTGGGGGACTAGCGGGGGCAATGAGCAGTTCTTC.

This chain connects TRBV7-2 to TRBJ2-7; D remains ambiguous. V lost 4 bases, J lost 4 bases, and 8 bases lay in between. The CDR3 runs to 12 residues. Germline CDR1 is SGHTA and CDR2 is FQGNSA. The CDR3 nucleotides read TGTGCCAGCAGCTCCCTCTCTTACGAGCAGTACTTC. Amino acids: CASSSLSYEQYF.

The chain couples TRBV14 to TRBJ2-1, with D possibly matching TRBD1 (6 bases). V lost 4 bases and J lost 15, with 22 bases in between. Germline V gene data show CDR1 as SGHDN and CDR2 as FVKESK. The CDR3 contains 14 residues. CDR3 nucleotide sequence: TGTGCCAGCAGCCTACTTGATTCCGGGACACTCATGTTCTTC. Residues: CASSLLDSGTLMFF.

In this sample, this clone turned up once. CDR3 in DNA: TGCAGCGTTGACGGTGGTTCCCAAAACATTCAGTACTTC. It encodes CSVDGGSQNIQYF. The gene calls are TRBV29-1 and TRBJ2-4; D is ambiguous. The CDR3 covers 13 residues. V was pared by 3 bases and J by 5 bases, with 11 bases between. Looked up from germline, CDR1 is SQVTM and CDR2 is ANQGSEA.